The 22 T cell receptor beta chains given below trace back to one sample, sequenced in a study of T cell changes during pregnancy in multiple sclerosis. Repertoires were generated with immunoSEQ multiplex PCR, while TCRdb's copy carries only in-frame clones and drops some. The data contain over 45,000 clones, 85% to 90% of them singletons. Material: peripheral blood, obtained in the first trimester of pregnancy. The receptors come from a female donor in good health, enrolled as a control in a pregnancy study.

The genes are TRBV13 and TRBJ2-1, with TRBD2 as a possible D gene (5 bases). Germline assignment: CDR1 PRHDT and CDR2 FYEKMQ (reference sequence). CDR3 size: 14 residues. Trimming cost V 0 bases and J 9 bases, with 12 bases left between them. DNA for the CDR3: TGTGCCAGCAGCTTAGGACTAGGTTCAAGTGAGCAGTTCTTC. It yields the protein CASSLGLGSSEQFF.

The chain joins TRBV29-1 to TRBJ2-2; 10 bases are shared with TRBD1. V was clipped by 7 bases and J by 6 bases; unmatched bases: 11. The CDR3 extends over 15 amino acids. Per the germline V gene, CDR1 is SQVTM and CDR2 is ANQGSEA. DNA of the CDR3: TGCAGCGCCGTCCCGTGGGACAGGGGATCCGGGGAGCTGTTTTTT. It translates to CSAVPWDRGSGELFF.

The chain links TRBV28 to TRBJ2-1; 7 bases fit TRBD2. Germline V gene data show CDR1 as MDHEN and CDR2 as SYDVKM. The V and J ends lost 2 bases and 0 bases, in that order; junction bases with no gene match: 7. The length of the CDR3 is 17 residues. The CDR3 loop reads CASSLGQRGSSYNEQFF. The CDR3 DNA is TGTGCCAGCAGTTTAGGGCAGCGGGGTTCCTCCTACAATGAGCAGTTCTTC.

The chain links TRBV4-1 to TRBJ1-2, with 10 bases lining up with TRBD1. J lost 4 bases, V lost 0 bases, and 11 bases had no gene match. The CDR3 runs 18 residues. Germline V gene lookup returns CDR1 MGHRA and CDR2 YSYEKL. The CDR3: CASSQDVPGQGYIYGYTF. The DNA of the CDR3 is TGCGCCAGCAGCCAAGACGTCCCGGGACAGGGGTATATCTATGGCTACACCTTC.

V gene TRBV6-5 combines with J gene TRBJ1-1; no clear D gene. The germline V gene has CDR1 MNHEY and CDR2 SVGAGI. The CDR3 spans 16 residues. Trimming removed 0 bases from V and 0 bases from J, with 11 bases in between. CDR3 sequence reads: CASSYSRSTMNTEAFF. The DNA for the CDR3 is TGTGCCAGCAGTTACTCGAGAAGCACCATGAACACTGAAGCTTTCTTT.

The chain is built from TRBV19 and TRBJ2-7; D is possibly TRBD2 (6 bases). Germline-derived CDR1 and CDR2 are LNHDA and SQIVND (reference sequence). The V end was cut by 5 bases, the J end by 1 base, with 18 bases between. The CDR3 consists of 16 residues. CDR3 sequence reads: CASSLRSGDGSYEQYF. The DNA of the CDR3 is TGTGCCAGTAGTCTACGTTCGGGGGATGGGTCCTACGAGCAGTACTTC.

This rearrangement joins TRBV30 to TRBJ1-1; no clear D. Germline assignment: CDR1 GTSNPN and CDR2 SVGIG (reference sequence). Deletions cut 4 bases from V and 0 bases from J, with 12 bases between. There are 14 residues in the CDR3. CDR3 sequence (DNA): TGTGCCTGGAAGATAGGACTGATGAACACTGAAGCTTTCTTT. Amino acids: CAWKIGLMNTEAFF.

The chain has TRBV5-4 and TRBJ1-4, with TRBD1 as a possible D gene (6 bases). V was shortened by 4 bases and J by 4 bases, with 14 bases between the two germline ends. This CDR3 is built from 15 residues. Per the germline V gene, CDR1 is SGHNT and CDR2 is YYREEE (reference sequence). The CDR3 protein is CASSKGGSGNEKLFF. CDR3 bases: TGTGCCAGCAGCAAAGGGGGTTCGGGTAATGAAAAACTGTTTTTT.

This rearrangement joins TRBV6-6 to TRBJ1-5; D is possibly TRBD1 (5 bases). The V end lost 2 bases, the J end lost 0 bases, and 8 bases lay between the germline ends. The germline V gene encodes CDR1 MNHNY and CDR2 SVGAGI (reference sequence). The CDR3 is made up of 15 amino acids. CDR3 sequence: CASSYGGNSNQPQHF. The CDR3 DNA sequence: TGTGCCAGCAGTTACGGGGGGAATAGCAATCAGCCCCAGCATTTT.

This clone has only one observation. This chain uses TRBV9 with TRBJ1-6; 8 positions match TRBD1. Germline lookup yields CDR1 SGDLS and CDR2 YYNGEE. CDR3 length: 16 amino acids. V lost 3 bases, J lost 10 bases, and 12 bases stayed unmatched. Here the CDR3 reads CASSALTTTGDSPLHF. CDR3 sequence (DNA): TGTGCCAGCAGCGCCCTTACTACGACAGGGGACTCACCCCTCCACTTT.

The genes are TRBV5-1 and TRBJ2-5; D uncertain. Trimming shortened V by 4 bases and J by 0 bases, and 13 bases separated the two germline ends. The germline gives CDR1 SGHRS, CDR2 YFSETQ. The CDR3 sequence is 15 residues long. CDR3 residues: CASSGEPEYQETQYF. The CDR3, as DNA: TGCGCCAGCAGCGGAGAGCCGGAGTACCAAGAGACCCAGTACTTC.

The gene calls are TRBV9 and TRBJ2-2, with D maybe TRBD1 (6 bases). CDR1 SGDLS and CDR2 YYNGEE come from the germline V gene. The CDR3 is 16 amino acids. Trimming removed 4 bases at V and 2 bases at J, with 15 bases between. CDR3 protein: CASSSAQGLNTGELFF. For the CDR3, the DNA is TGTGCCAGCAGCAGCGCCCAGGGGCTAAACACCGGGGAGCTGTTTTTT.

CDR3 protein: CASSSGQGTEKLFF. The DNA of the CDR3 is TGCGCCAGCAGCTCGGGACAGGGGACGGAAAAACTGTTTTTT. The J gene is TRBJ1-4, the V gene TRBV5-1; 10 bases are shared with TRBD1. J gave up 8 bases and V 3 bases, and 4 bases lay outside the gene matches. CDR3 length equals 14 residues. Germline values: CDR1 SGHRS, CDR2 YFSETQ.

For the CDR3, the DNA is TGTGCCAGCAGCTTGGCCGGGACATCGTACGAGCAGTACTTC. Translated: CASSLAGTSYEQYF. This chain links TRBV5-4 with TRBJ2-7; tentatively, D is TRBD1 (6 bases). The CDR3 totals 14 residues. Germline V lookup: CDR1 SGHNT, CDR2 YYREEE (reference sequence). The V and J ends lost 0 bases and 4 bases respectively, with 11 bases between them.

Here the CDR3 reads CASSLPGQRTETQYF. In DNA form, the CDR3 reads TGTGCCAGCAGCTTACCGGGACAGAGGACGGAGACCCAGTACTTC. V usage is TRBV5-6 and J usage is TRBJ2-5, with 7 bases identical to TRBD1. The J segment lost 5 bases and the V segment lost 2 bases, leaving 9 bases of the junction unmatched. The germline V gene has CDR1 SGHDT and CDR2 YYEEEE. The CDR3 has 15 amino acids.

This clone has only one observation. V and J are TRBV2 and TRBJ1-5; weak D call: TRBD1 (6 bases). Looked up from germline, CDR1 is SNHLY and CDR2 is FYNNEI. This CDR3 has 15 residues. Trimming stripped 6 bases from V and 2 bases from J, with 14 bases between. DNA of the CDR3: TGTGCCAGCAGGCAACAGGGACGGGGCAATCAGCCCCAGCATTTT. Amino acids: CASRQQGRGNQPQHF.

The chain has TRBV27 and TRBJ2-3; 7 nucleotides match TRBD2. Germline V CDR1 and CDR2: MNHEY, SMNVEV (reference sequence). This CDR3 region has 14 residues. V was clipped by 6 bases and J by 2 bases; unmatched bases: 5. CDR3 bases: TGTGCCAGCAGAAGGACTAGTACCACAGATACGCAGTATTTT. It encodes CASRRTSTTDTQYF.

The V and J genes are TRBV6-6 and TRBJ2-3, with D possibly being TRBD1 (7 bases). CDR3 size: 16 residues. Per germline, CDR1 MNHNY and CDR2 SVGAGI (reference sequence). V lost 6 bases and J 2 bases, leaving 18 bases between the germline ends. The CDR3 DNA is TGTGCCAGCAGCCAGGGGGGCCAACAATTCACAGATACGCAGTATTTT. This translates into CASSQGGQQFTDTQYF.

This sequence joins TRBV19 and TRBJ2-1; possible D gene TRBD2, 7 bases. The V gene's germline CDR1 is LNHDA and CDR2 SQIVND (reference sequence). The V end was cut by 4 bases, the J end by 1 base, with 11 bases between. This CDR3 comprises 15 residues. CDR3 loop: CASSSRGASYNEQFF. CDR3 nucleotides: TGTGCCAGTAGTAGCCGGGGGGCGTCCTACAATGAGCAGTTCTTC.

This sequence joins TRBV5-1 and TRBJ2-3; perhaps TRBD1 as D (5 bases). Trimming took 0 bases from V and 9 from J, leaving 11 bases between them. Germline V gene data show CDR1 as SGHRS and CDR2 as YFSETQ. The CDR3 length is 13 residues. CDR3 DNA: TGCGCCAGCAGCTTGGAAGTTCAGGGAACGCAGTATTTT. Amino acids: CASSLEVQGTQYF.

This clone was counted once. The chain combines TRBV5-4 with TRBJ2-3; 8 bases fit TRBD1. The ends lost 1 base at V and 0 bases at J; junction bases unmatched: 4. This CDR3 region has 16 residues. Germline CDR1 is SGHNT and CDR2 is YYREEE (reference sequence). The CDR3 sequence is CASSLSRGQSTDTQYF. The CDR3 DNA is TGTGCCAGCAGCTTGTCCAGGGGGCAGAGCACAGATACGCAGTATTTT.

The V and J genes are TRBV27 and TRBJ1-2; no definite D call. V was trimmed by 8 bases and J by 4 bases, leaving 14 bases between them. CDR1 and CDR2 from the germline V gene are MNHEY and SMNVEV (reference sequence). CDR3 length: 13 residues. The CDR3 DNA sequence: TGTGCCAGCGGCCGAGTAGGGAGCTATGGCTACACCTTC. Protein product: CASGRVGSYGYTF.